This TCR beta chain was captured by sequencing in a study of T cell responses to AZD1222 COVID-19 vaccine. Sequencing used immunoSEQ multiplex PCR; TCRdb keeps in-frame clones, though not all of them. The data show over 100,000 clones, with about nine tenths seen just once and about 2.5% held by the top ten. General study findings and limits: The peak T cell response came first, and repertoires were sampled only after it. In a largely white British group with more females than males, clonal diversity was possibly underestimated.

CDR1 ENHRY and CDR2 SYGVKD come from the germline V gene. This CDR3 is 16 amino acids long. V lost 6 bases and J 4 bases, leaving 21 bases between the germline ends. A single count supports this clone. The target antigen is unknown. This TCR came from an adult who received the AZD1222 COVID-19 vaccine. The chain has TRBV10-3 and TRBJ1-2; D remains unclear. This specimen was peripheral blood, taken 28 days after the second AZD1222 dose. This chain's CDR3 is CAIRPPGNRDLYGYTF. The CDR3 nucleotides are TGTGCCATCAGACCACCGGGTAACAGAGATCTCTATGGCTACACCTTC.